This T cell receptor (beta chain) was identified during a study of shared clonotypes between healthy human individuals. In the source study's methods: Without quality scores, immunoSEQ junctional reads could not be filtered like full-length reads. The repertoire was sequenced with immunoSEQ multiplex PCR; TCRdb's copy has only in-frame clones and lacks some. V, J and clone size are taken as reported in that table, and D and trimming were inferred from the DNA itself. The table has 1.5 million to 2.5 million clones, less than 95% seen once; the top ten hold around 1%. The V and J ends lost 1 base and 8 bases respectively, with 5 bases between them. The germline gives CDR1 SGHAT, CDR2 FQNNGV. The CDR3 length is 11 residues. Naive CD8 cells, CD45RO-negative and positively selected for CCR7, excluded terminally differentiated effector memory CD45RA+ cells.

Material: naive CD8+ T cells sorted from blood. The gene calls are TRBV11-2 and TRBJ1-2; D is unresolved. The sequence came from a man between 18 and 29 years old in good health. This chain's CDR3 is CASSLGVGYTF. The DNA for the CDR3 is TGTGCCAGCAGCTTAGGGGTAGGCTACACCTTC.